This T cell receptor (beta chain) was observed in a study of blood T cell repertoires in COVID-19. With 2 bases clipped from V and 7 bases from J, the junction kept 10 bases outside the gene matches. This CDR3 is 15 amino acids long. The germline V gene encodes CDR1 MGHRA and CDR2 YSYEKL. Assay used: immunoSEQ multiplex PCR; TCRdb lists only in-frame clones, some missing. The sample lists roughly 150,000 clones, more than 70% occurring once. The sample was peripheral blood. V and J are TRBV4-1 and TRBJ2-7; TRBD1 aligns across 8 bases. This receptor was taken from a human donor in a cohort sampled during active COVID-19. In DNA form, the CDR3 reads TGCGCCAGCAGCCAAAACGGACAGGGCGGGTATGAGCAGTACTTC. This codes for CASSQNGQGGYEQYF.